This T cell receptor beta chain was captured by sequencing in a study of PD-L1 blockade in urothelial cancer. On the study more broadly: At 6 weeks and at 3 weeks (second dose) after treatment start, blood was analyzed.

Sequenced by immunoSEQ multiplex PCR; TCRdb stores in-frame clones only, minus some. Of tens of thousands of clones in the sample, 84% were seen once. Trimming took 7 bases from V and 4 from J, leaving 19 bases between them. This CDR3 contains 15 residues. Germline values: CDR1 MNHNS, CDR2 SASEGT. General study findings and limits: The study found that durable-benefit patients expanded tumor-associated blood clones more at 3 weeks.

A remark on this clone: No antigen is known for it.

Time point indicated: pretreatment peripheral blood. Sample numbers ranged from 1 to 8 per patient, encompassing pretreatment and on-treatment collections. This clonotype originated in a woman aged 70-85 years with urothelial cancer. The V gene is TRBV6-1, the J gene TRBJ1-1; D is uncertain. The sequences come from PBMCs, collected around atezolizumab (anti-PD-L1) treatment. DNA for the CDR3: TGTGCCAGCACCCCGAGGGTCGCCTTGGGCACTGAAGCTTTCTTT. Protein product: CASTPRVALGTEAFF.